The next 13 T cell receptor beta chains were all read from a single sample in a study of cytomegalovirus exposure and HLA in healthy donors (dated by TCRdb to 2016 to 2017). Library prep was done by the immunoSEQ multiplex PCR assay. TCRdb mirrors the immuneACCESS table, restricted to in-frame sequences. Some clones are absent from its copies; in checked studies, under half trace to an unresolved V gene, and the reason for the others is unknown. The sample yields 350,000 or so clones; 70% to 90% were counted once. Around 0.8% of the sample lies in the top ten. The sample was PBMCs. These TCRs come from a woman younger than 30 in good health and CMV-seronegative.

V usage is TRBV6-6 and J usage is TRBJ2-1; tentative D call: TRBD2 (6 bases). Germline V lookup: CDR1 MNHNY, CDR2 SVGAGI (reference sequence). The CDR3 consists of 12 residues. Trimming cost V 6 bases and J 7 bases, with 10 bases left between them. In nucleotides, the CDR3 is TGTGCCAGCAGCCGGGAGCTTAATGAGCAGTTCTTC. It is translated as CASSRELNEQFF.

The gene calls are TRBV4-2 and TRBJ2-7; 11 positions agree with TRBD2. Per the germline V gene, CDR1 is LGHNA and CDR2 is YNFKEQ. The J segment lost 3 bases and the V segment lost 0 bases, leaving 7 bases of the junction unmatched. This CDR3 contains 17 residues. CDR3 region: CASSQDITSGSVYEQYF. In DNA, the CDR3 is TGTGCCAGCAGCCAAGATATTACTAGCGGGAGTGTCTACGAGCAGTACTTC.

The rearrangement links TRBV5-1 to TRBJ2-7; D is possibly TRBD1 (6 bases). V lost 3 bases and J lost 6, with 13 bases in between. CDR1 SGHRS and CDR2 YFSETQ come from the germline V gene. The CDR3 totals 13 residues. This CDR3 reads CASSYNRETEQYF. The CDR3, as DNA: TGCGCCAGCAGCTACAACAGGGAGACCGAGCAGTACTTC.

The gene calls are TRBV28 and TRBJ2-5; 9 nucleotides line up with TRBD2. V was pared by 8 bases and J by 4 bases, with 20 bases of the junction left unmatched. Germline CDR1 and CDR2: MDHEN and SYDVKM. The CDR3 covers 18 residues. The CDR3 loop is CASGFGGSGRSWIETQYF. The DNA for the CDR3 is TGTGCCAGCGGGTTTGGAGGCAGCGGGAGGAGTTGGATAGAGACCCAGTACTTC.

The gene calls are TRBV6-5 and TRBJ2-1; the D is unclear. The germline V gene has CDR1 MNHEY and CDR2 SVGAGI. The CDR3 totals 13 residues. Trimming removed 0 bases from V and 8 bases from J, with 8 bases in between. CDR3 loop: CASSYSLEYEQFF. The CDR3 DNA follows: TGTGCCAGCAGTTACTCGCTAGAGTATGAGCAGTTCTTC.

The V gene is TRBV19, the J gene TRBJ1-4; tentatively, D is TRBD1 (6 bases). From germline, CDR1 is LNHDA and CDR2 SQIVND (reference sequence). This CDR3 contains 14 residues. Trimming shortened V by 7 bases and J by 4 bases, and 13 bases separated the two germline ends. CDR3 sequence (DNA): TGTGCCAGTAAGGCAGGGGCCTATAATGAAAAACTGTTTTTT. Protein sequence: CASKAGAYNEKLFF.

The chain links TRBV20-1 to TRBJ2-5, with a weak D call TRBD2 (6 bases). The CDR3 contains 11 residues. CDR1 and CDR2 (germline): DFQATT, SNEGSKA (reference sequence). The V and J ends lost 6 bases and 2 bases respectively, with 7 bases between them. The chain's CDR3 is CSAGGQETQYF. CDR3 nucleotide sequence: TGCAGTGCGGGAGGTCAAGAGACCCAGTACTTC.

The chain is built from TRBV29-1 and TRBJ2-7; D perhaps matches TRBD2 (6 bases). V gave up 4 bases and J gave up 4 bases, with 11 bases separating them. The germline V gene has CDR1 SQVTM and CDR2 ANQGSEA. The CDR3 spans 12 residues. In DNA form, the CDR3 reads TGCAGCGTTGTTGGCGCGGGGTACGAGCAGTACTTC. Residues: CSVVGAGYEQYF.

Concerning this clone itself: The sample carries other DNA sequences with the same CDR3. This CDR3 reads CASSPGQGNYGYTF. The CDR3 DNA follows: TGTGCCAGCAGCCCCGGACAGGGAAACTATGGCTACACCTTC. The genes are TRBV7-9 and TRBJ1-2; the match to TRBD1 covers 8 bases. The CDR3 runs 14 residues. CDR1 is SEHNR, CDR2 FQNEAQ, per germline (reference sequence). V dropped 5 bases and J dropped 2; count of bases not matched to a gene: 4.

The rearrangement uses TRBV4-1 and TRBJ2-7; 7 bases match TRBD1. There are 16 residues in the CDR3. CDR1 and CDR2 from the germline V gene are MGHRA and YSYEKL. The V segment lost 3 bases and the J segment 4 bases; nucleotides outside the gene matches: 12. The CDR3 DNA follows: TGCGCCAGCAGCCAGGAGCTTGTCGGGACAGAATACGAGCAGTACTTC. Its protein is CASSQELVGTEYEQYF.

The chain joins TRBV29-1 to TRBJ1-2; 8 bases line up with TRBD1. The CDR3 runs to 13 residues. V gave up 6 bases and J gave up 3 bases; unmatched junction bases: 6. The V gene's germline CDR1 is SQVTM and CDR2 ANQGSEA. CDR3 nucleotides: TGCAGCGTCGGACAGGGCTTGGACTATGGCTACACCTTC. It codes for CSVGQGLDYGYTF.

J is TRBJ1-4 and V is TRBV5-6; D remains unclear. The V and J ends lost 4 bases and 6 bases respectively, with 13 bases between them. The CDR3 runs to 14 residues. CDR1 SGHDT and CDR2 YYEEEE come from the germline V gene. The CDR3 nucleotides are TGTGCCAGCAGCCTCGGCACAGTGGATGAAAAACTGTTTTTT. The encoded protein is CASSLGTVDEKLFF. Filled out from reference TRBV5-6 and TRBJ1-4, the complete variable domain reads DAGVTQSPTHLIKTRGQQVTLRCSPKSGHDTVSWYQQALGQGPQFIFQYYEEEERQRGNFPDRFSGHQFPNYSSELNVNALLLGDSALYLCASSLGTVDEKLFFGSGTQLSVL.

The chain links TRBV7-2 to TRBJ2-7; 7 bases fit TRBD2. CDR1 is SGHTA, CDR2 FQGNSA, per germline. The length of the CDR3 is 15 residues. J was trimmed by 0 bases and V by 3 bases; bases with no gene match: 5. This chain's CDR3 is CASSLNGRSSYEQYF. CDR3 in DNA: TGTGCCAGCAGCTTGAACGGGAGGAGCTCCTACGAGCAGTACTTC.